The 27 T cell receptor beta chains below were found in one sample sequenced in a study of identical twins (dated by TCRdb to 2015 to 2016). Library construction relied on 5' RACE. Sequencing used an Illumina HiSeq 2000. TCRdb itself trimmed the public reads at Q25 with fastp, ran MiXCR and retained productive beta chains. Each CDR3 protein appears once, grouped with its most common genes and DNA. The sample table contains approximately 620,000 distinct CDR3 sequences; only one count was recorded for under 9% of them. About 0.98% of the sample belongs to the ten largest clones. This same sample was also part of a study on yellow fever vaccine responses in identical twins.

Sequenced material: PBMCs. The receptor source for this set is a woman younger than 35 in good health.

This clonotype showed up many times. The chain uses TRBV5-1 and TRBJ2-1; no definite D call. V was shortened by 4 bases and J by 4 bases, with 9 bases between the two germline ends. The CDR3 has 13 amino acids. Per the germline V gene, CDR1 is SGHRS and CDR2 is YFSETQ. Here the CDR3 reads CASSVKEYNEQFF. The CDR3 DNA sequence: TGCGCCAGCAGCGTGAAAGAATACAATGAGCAGTTCTTC.

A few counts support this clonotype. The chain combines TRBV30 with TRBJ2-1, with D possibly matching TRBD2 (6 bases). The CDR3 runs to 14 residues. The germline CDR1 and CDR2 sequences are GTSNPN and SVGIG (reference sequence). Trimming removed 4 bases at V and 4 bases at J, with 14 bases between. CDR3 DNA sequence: TGTGCCTGGAAAAGGTGGGGGGATTACAATGAGCAGTTCTTC. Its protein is CAWKRWGDYNEQFF.

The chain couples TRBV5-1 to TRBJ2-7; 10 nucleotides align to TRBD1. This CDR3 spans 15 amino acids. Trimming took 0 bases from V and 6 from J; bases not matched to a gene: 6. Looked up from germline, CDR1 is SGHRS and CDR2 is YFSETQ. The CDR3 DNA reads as TGCGCCAGCAGCTTGGGAGACAGGGGGCCTGGCGAGCAGTACTTC. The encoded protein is CASSLGDRGPGEQYF.

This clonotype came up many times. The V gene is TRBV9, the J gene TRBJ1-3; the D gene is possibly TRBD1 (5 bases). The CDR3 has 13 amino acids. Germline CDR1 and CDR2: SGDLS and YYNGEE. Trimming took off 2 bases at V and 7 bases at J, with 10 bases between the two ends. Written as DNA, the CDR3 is TGTGCCAGCAGCGTGGGGGTTGGGAACACCATATATTTT. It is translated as CASSVGVGNTIYF.

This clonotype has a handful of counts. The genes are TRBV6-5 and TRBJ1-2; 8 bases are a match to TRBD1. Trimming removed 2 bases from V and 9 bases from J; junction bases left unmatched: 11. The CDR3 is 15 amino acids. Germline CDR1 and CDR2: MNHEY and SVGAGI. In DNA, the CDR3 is TGTGCCAGCAGTTACACAGGGGGGAGTCTAATTCGCTACACCTTC. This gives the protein CASSYTGGSLIRYTF.

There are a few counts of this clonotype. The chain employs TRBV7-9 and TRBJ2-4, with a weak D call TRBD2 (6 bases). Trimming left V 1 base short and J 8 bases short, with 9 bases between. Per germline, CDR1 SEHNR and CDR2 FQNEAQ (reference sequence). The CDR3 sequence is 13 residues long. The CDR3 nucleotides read TGTGCCAGCAGCTTAGGACTAGGAGACATTCAGTACTTC. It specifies CASSLGLGDIQYF.

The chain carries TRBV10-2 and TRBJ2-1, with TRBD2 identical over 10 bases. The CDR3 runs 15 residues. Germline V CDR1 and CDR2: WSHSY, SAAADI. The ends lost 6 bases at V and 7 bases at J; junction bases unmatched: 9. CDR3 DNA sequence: TGCGCCAGCAGAATCCTAGCGGGGGTGGGGAATGAGCAGTTCTTC. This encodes CASRILAGVGNEQFF.

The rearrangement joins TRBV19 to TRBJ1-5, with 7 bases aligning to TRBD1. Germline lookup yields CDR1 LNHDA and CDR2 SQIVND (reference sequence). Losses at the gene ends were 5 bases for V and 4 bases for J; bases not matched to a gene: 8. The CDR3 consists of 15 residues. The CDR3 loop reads CASSLRDRLNQPQHF. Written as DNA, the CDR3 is TGTGCCAGTAGTCTCCGGGACAGACTAAATCAGCCCCAGCATTTT.

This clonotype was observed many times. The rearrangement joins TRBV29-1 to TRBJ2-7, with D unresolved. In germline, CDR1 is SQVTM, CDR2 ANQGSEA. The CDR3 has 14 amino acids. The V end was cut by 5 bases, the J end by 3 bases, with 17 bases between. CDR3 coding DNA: TGCAGCGTTTTAGGACCTATAGAAAACTACGAGCAGTACTTC. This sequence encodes CSVLGPIENYEQYF.

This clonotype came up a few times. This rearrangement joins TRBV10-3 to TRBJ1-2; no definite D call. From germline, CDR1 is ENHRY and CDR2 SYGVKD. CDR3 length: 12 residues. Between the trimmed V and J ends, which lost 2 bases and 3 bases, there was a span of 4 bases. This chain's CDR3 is CAISEADYGYTF. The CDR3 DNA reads TGTGCCATCAGTGAGGCGGACTATGGCTACACCTTC.

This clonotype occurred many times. The CDR3 spells CASSSRQRGDPQHF. The CDR3 DNA reads TGTGCCAGCAGTTCCCGACAGCGCGGGGATCCCCAGCATTTT. The chain recombines TRBV6-5 with TRBJ1-5, with D perhaps TRBD1 (5 bases). Germline V lookup: CDR1 MNHEY, CDR2 SVGAGI. V lost 4 bases, J lost 10 bases, and 17 bases lay in between. The CDR3 length is 14 residues.

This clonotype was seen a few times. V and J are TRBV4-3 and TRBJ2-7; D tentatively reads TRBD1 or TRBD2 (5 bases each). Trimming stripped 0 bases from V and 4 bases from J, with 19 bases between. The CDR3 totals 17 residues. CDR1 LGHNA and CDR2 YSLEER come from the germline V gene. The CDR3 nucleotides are TGCGCCAGCAGCCAAGACCATGCTAGGGGAGAAGGATACGAGCAGTACTTC. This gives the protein CASSQDHARGEGYEQYF.

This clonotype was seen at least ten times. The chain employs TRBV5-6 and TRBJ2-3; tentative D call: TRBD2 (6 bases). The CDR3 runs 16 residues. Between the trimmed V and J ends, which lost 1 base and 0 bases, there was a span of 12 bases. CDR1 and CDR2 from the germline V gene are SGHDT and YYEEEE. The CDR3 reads CASSLSGEVSTDTQYF. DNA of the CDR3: TGTGCCAGCAGCTTGTCGGGGGAGGTTAGCACAGATACGCAGTATTTT.

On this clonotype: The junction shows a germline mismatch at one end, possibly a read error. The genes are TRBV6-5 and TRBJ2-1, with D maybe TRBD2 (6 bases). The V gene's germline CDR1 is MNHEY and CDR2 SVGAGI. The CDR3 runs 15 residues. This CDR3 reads CASSYSGGIYNEQSF. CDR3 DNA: TGTGCCAGCAGTTACTCTGGGGGGATCTACAATGAGCAGTCCTTC.

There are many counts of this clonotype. The chain's CDR3 is CASSHLGEPTDTQYF. CDR3 bases: TGTGCCAGCAGCCACTTAGGGGAACCCACAGATACGCAGTATTTT. The chain joins TRBV4-2 to TRBJ2-3; weak D call: TRBD1 (5 bases). Germline-derived CDR1 and CDR2 are LGHNA and YNFKEQ. V was cut by 3 bases and J by 2 bases, with 12 bases left in between. The CDR3 contains 15 residues.

The CDR3 loop reads CASSLLGRNGGELFF. The CDR3 coding sequence is TGTGCCAGCAGTTTATTAGGGCGAAATGGCGGGGAGCTGTTTTTT. The chain combines TRBV28 with TRBJ2-2; no firm D call. Trimming shortened V by 1 base and J by 7 bases, and 13 bases separated the two germline ends. This CDR3 has 15 amino acids. Germline V gives CDR1 MDHEN, CDR2 SYDVKM.

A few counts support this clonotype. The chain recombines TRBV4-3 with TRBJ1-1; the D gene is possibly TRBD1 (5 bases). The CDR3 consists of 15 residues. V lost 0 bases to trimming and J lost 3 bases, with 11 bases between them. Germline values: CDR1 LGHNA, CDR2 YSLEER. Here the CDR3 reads CASSQDRGGDTEAFF. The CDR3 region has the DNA TGCGCCAGCAGCCAAGATCGCGGGGGGGACACTGAAGCTTTCTTT.

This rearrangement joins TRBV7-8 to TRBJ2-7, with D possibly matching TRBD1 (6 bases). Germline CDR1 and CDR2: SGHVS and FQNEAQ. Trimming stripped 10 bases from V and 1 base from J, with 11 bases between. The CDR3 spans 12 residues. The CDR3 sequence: CATGDTSYEQYF. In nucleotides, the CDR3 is TGTGCCACCGGGGACACTTCCTACGAGCAGTACTTC.

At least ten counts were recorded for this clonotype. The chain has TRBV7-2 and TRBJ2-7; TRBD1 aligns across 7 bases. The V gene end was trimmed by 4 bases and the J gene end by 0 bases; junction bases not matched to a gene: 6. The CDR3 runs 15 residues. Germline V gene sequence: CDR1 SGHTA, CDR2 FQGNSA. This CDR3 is CASSWTGTDSYEQYF. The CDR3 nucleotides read TGTGCCAGCAGCTGGACCGGGACAGACTCCTACGAGCAGTACTTC.

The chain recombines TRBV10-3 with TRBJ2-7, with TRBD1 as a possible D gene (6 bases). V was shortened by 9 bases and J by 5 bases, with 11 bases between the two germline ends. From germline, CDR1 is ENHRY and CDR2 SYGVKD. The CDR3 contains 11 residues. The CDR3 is CAMKGHHEQYF. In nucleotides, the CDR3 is TGTGCCATGAAGGGACACCACGAGCAGTACTTC.

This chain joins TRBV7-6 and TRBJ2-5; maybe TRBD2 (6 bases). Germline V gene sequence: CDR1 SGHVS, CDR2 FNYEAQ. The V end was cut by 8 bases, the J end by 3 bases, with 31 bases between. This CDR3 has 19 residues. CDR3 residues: CASGSQGGPPLGPEETQYF. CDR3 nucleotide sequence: TGTGCCAGCGGTTCCCAGGGAGGACCCCCGCTGGGCCCGGAAGAGACCCAGTACTTC.

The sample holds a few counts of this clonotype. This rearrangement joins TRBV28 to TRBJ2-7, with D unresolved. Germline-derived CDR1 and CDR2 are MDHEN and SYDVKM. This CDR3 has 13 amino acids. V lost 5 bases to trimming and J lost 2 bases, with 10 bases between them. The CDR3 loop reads CASSPELAYEQYF. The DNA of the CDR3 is TGTGCCAGCAGTCCAGAACTTGCCTACGAGCAGTACTTC.

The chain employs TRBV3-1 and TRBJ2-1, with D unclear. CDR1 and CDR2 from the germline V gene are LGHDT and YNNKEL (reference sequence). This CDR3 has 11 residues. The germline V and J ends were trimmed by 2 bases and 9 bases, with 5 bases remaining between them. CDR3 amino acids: CASSQSSEQFF. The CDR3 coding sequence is TGTGCCAGCAGCCAAAGTAGTGAGCAGTTCTTC.

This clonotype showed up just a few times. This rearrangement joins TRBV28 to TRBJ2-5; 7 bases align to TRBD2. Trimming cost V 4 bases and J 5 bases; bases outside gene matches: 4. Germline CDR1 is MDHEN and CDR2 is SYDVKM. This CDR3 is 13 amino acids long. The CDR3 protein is CASSSRELETQYF. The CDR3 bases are TGTGCCAGCAGTTCGCGGGAGTTGGAGACCCAGTACTTC.

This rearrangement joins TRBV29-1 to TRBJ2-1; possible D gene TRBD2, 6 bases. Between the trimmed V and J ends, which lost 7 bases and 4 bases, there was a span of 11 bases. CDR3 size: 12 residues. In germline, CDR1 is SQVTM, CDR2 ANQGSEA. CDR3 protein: CSAEGLYNEQFF. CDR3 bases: TGCAGCGCCGAGGGACTGTACAATGAGCAGTTCTTC.

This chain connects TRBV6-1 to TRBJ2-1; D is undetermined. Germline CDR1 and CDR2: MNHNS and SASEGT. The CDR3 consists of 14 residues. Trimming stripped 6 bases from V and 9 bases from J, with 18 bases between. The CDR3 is CASSPLLRSSEQFF. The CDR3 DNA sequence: TGTGCCAGCAGCCCCTTGTTGAGGTCTAGTGAGCAGTTCTTC.

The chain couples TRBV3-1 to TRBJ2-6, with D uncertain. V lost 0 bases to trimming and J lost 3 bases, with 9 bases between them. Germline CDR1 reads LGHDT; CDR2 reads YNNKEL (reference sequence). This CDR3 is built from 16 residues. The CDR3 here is CASSQDKGGGANVLTF. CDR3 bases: TGTGCCAGCAGCCAAGATAAGGGCGGTGGGGCCAACGTCCTGACTTTC.